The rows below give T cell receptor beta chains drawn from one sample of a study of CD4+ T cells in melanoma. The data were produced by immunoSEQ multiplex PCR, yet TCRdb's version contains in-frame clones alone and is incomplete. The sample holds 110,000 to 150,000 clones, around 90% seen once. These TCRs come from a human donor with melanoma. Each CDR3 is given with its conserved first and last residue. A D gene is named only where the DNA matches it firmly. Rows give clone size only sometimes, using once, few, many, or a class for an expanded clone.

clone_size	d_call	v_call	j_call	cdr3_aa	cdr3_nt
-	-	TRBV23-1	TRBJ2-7	CASSPVFDEQYF	TGCGCCAGCAGTCCCGTCTTCGATGAGCAGTACTTC
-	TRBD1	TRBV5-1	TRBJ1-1	CASSPQGGEAFF	TGCGCCAGCAGCCCACAGGGGGGTGAAGCTTTCTTT
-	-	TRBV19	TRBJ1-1	CASSKGGGPGVSTEAFF	TGTGCCAGTAGTAAAGGAGGAGGGCCCGGCGTTAGCACTGAAGCTTTCTTT
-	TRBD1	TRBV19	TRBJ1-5	CAVGTGGYQPQHF	TGTGCCGTGGGGACAGGGGGCTATCAGCCCCAGCATTTT
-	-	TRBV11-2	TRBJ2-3	CASSLGRGDTQYF	TGTGCCAGCAGCTTAGGACGGGGAGATACGCAGTATTTT
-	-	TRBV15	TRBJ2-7	CATNNGGPYEQYF	TGTGCCACCAACAACGGGGGGCCCTACGAGCAGTACTTC
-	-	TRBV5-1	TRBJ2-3	CASGTLGHQDTDTQYF	TGCGCCAGCGGGACCCTGGGACACCAAGACACAGATACGCAGTATTTT
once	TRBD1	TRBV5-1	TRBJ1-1	CASSSLGQLNTEAFF	TGCGCCAGCAGCTCGCTGGGACAGTTGAACACTGAAGCTTTCTTT
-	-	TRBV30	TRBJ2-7	CAWTLDGSYEQYF	TGTGCCTGGACCCTGGACGGCTCCTACGAGCAGTACTTC
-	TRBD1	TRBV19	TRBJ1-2	CASSSQTGTGGYTF	TGTGCCAGTAGTTCACAGACAGGGACGGGCGGCTACACCTTC